This is a list of T cell receptor beta chains from one sample in a study of T cell repertoires in cytomegalovirus infection. A single record per CDR3 protein comes from TCRdb applying MiXCR to the reads. Of 700,000 to 850,000 distinct CDR3 sequences in the sample, over 25% are singletons; the top ten hold roughly an eighth. These receptors have no identified antigens. This specimen consisted of cultured CD8+ T cells from PBMCs, obtained from culture after CMV antigen stimulation. These receptors came from a human donor in good health (CMV status not recorded). Some clones in this sample may be carry-over from other donors' samples. Each CDR3 is given with its conserved first and last residue. The D gene is left open where the match is weak. Part of the rows lack a size; the others show once, few, many or a class for expanded clones.

TRBD1	TRBV14	.	14	TRBJ1-2	TGTGCCAGCAGCCGGATCGACAGGGGCTATGGCTACACCTTC	CASSRIDRGYGYTF
TRBD1	TRBV11-2	few	15	TRBJ2-5	TGTGCCAGCAGCCCCCGGGACAGAAACCAAGAGACCCAGTACTTC	CASSPRDRNQETQYF
.	TRBV7-9	many	14	TRBJ1-1	TGTGCCAGCAGTAGAATCCCAGAAAACACTGAAGCTTTCTTT	CASSRIPENTEAFF
TRBD1	TRBV12-3/TRBV12-4	.	13	TRBJ2-3	TGTGCCAGCAGGACAGGGGGAAGAGATACGCAGTATTTT	CASRTGGRDTQYF
TRBD2	TRBV7-9	few	15	TRBJ2-1	TGTGCCAGCAGTCCCGGACTAGCGGAGTACAATGAGCAGTTCTTC	CASSPGLAEYNEQFF
TRBD1	TRBV9	.	14	TRBJ1-1	TGTGCCAGCAAATATACCCGGGACAGGGGAAAAGCTTTCTTT	CASKYTRDRGKAFF
.	TRBV5-6	few	15	TRBJ2-1	TGTGCCAGCAGGTCGGACTTTTTCTCCTACAATGAGCAGTTCTTC	CASRSDFFSYNEQFF
.	TRBV19	.	14	TRBJ1-1	TGTGCCAGTAGTCCGACGGGGGATTTCGGTGAAGCTTTCTTT	CASSPTGDFGEAFF
TRBD2	TRBV7-6	few	15	TRBJ2-3	TGTGCCAGCAGGGTTGGCGGGGGGCTCACAGATACGCAGTATTTT	CASRVGGGLTDTQYF
TRBD2	TRBV9	.	14	TRBJ2-3	TGTGCCAGCACCGGTCGGGGGGGGAAAGATACGCAGTATTTT	CASTGRGGKDTQYF
TRBD1	TRBV7-9	many	15	TRBJ1-1	TGTGCCAGCAGCTTAAAAGCAGGGGGCTACACTGAAGCTTTCTTT	CASSLKAGGYTEAFF
.	TRBV6-1	.	14	TRBJ1-1	TGTGCCAGCAATCTGGGAGGCGGCCACACTGAAGCTTTCTTT	CASNLGGGHTEAFF
.	TRBV3-1	.	15	TRBJ2-7	TGTGCCAACAGCCAAAGGGTTAGGGCCTCCTACGAGCAGTACTTC	CANSQRVRASYEQYF
.	TRBV14	few	15	TRBJ2-5	TGTGCCAGCAGCCAAGATGTCACCGCCTGGTGGACCCAGTACTTC	CASSQDVTAWWTQYF
TRBD1	TRBV7-2	many	15	TRBJ2-7	TGTGCCAGCAGGCCCGGGACAGGGGAAACCTACGAGCAGTACTTC	CASRPGTGETYEQYF